The sequence of this T cell receptor beta chain was determined in a study of blood T cell repertoires in COVID-19. Study processing details: The assay estimated nucleated cells by amplifying reference gene primers. Method: immunoSEQ multiplex PCR; TCRdb's copy keeps in-frame clones and lacks some. Clonal size and the V and J genes are those of that table, whereas D and trimming came from the DNA. This table holds 250,000 to 350,000 clones, 88% found once. The receptor was isolated from a woman aged 25 to 39 with COVID-19, enrolled during active disease. The sample consisted of peripheral blood.

The CDR3 protein is CASSLFNEQFF. For the CDR3, the DNA is TGTGCCAGCAGCCTTTTCAATGAGCAGTTCTTC. The chain joins TRBV2 to TRBJ2-1, with D unresolved. V lost 6 bases, J lost 6 bases, and 6 bases lay in between. There are 11 residues in the CDR3. Germline lookup yields CDR1 SNHLY and CDR2 FYNNEI.